A single sample gave rise to the 27 T cell receptor beta chains below, sequenced in a study of T cell responses to AZD1222 COVID-19 vaccine. The protocol was immunoSEQ multiplex PCR, while the TCRdb copy is restricted to in-frame clones and leaves out a portion. The profile shows over 100,000 clones, about nine tenths of them singletons. The starting material was peripheral blood, obtained on day 0 of AZD1222 vaccination. Receptors were obtained from an adult in good health.

This chain links TRBV27 with TRBJ2-7; 7 nucleotides agree with TRBD1. The CDR3 has 14 residues. V shed 7 bases, J shed 2 bases, and the junction held 8 bases outside the gene matches. Germline loops: CDR1 MNHEY, CDR2 SMNVEV (reference sequence). The CDR3 nucleotides are TGTGCCAGCAAGAAAAACAGGGGACCCTACGAGCAGTACTTC. Translated, it gives CASKKNRGPYEQYF.

The chain uses TRBV24-1 and TRBJ1-1; maybe TRBD1 (6 bases). The CDR3 runs 11 residues. The germline V gene has CDR1 KGHDR and CDR2 SFDVKD. With 7 bases removed from V and 5 bases from J, the gap between germline ends came to 7 bases. CDR3 region: CATSRGTEAFF. The CDR3 nucleotides read TGTGCCACCAGCAGGGGTACTGAAGCTTTCTTT.

This clone was seen once. The chain combines TRBV20-1 with TRBJ2-1, with D unresolved. CDR1 is DFQATT and CDR2 is SNEGSKA in the germline V gene (reference sequence). V lost 3 bases and J lost 7, with 13 bases in between. This CDR3 has 13 residues. CDR3 sequence: CSASLQIINEQFF. The CDR3 DNA reads as TGCAGTGCTAGTTTACAAATTATTAATGAGCAGTTCTTC.

The V and J genes are TRBV6-5 and TRBJ2-2, with D unclear. This CDR3 has 15 amino acids. CDR1 is MNHEY, CDR2 SVGAGI, per germline. V was trimmed by 0 bases and J by 6 bases, leaving 11 bases between them. The CDR3 DNA sequence: TGTGCCAGCAGTTACTCGAGACAAGGCCCCGGGGAGCTGTTTTTT. This translates into CASSYSRQGPGELFF.

The genes are TRBV2 and TRBJ1-5; D may be TRBD1 (5 bases). The CDR3 has 17 residues. Germline CDR1 reads SNHLY; CDR2 reads FYNNEI. The V gene lost 6 bases and the J gene lost 0 bases, with 18 bases spanning the gap. CDR3 amino acids: CASSKRAGAYSNQPQHF. CDR3 nucleotide sequence: TGTGCCAGCAGCAAGCGGGCCGGGGCATATAGCAATCAGCCCCAGCATTTT.

The CDR3 region has the DNA TGTGCCTCGACAGCTGCCTACGAGCAGTACTTC. Encoded protein: CASTAAYEQYF. The chain has TRBV30 and TRBJ2-7; D is possibly TRBD1 (5 bases). Germline CDR1 is GTSNPN and CDR2 is SVGIG (reference sequence). CDR3 length: 11 amino acids. Trimming left V 7 bases short and J 2 bases short, with 9 bases between.

The gene calls are TRBV6-2 or TRBV6-3 and TRBJ1-2; no clear D. CDR3 size: 15 residues. V dropped 5 bases and J dropped 0 bases, with 13 bases sitting between them. The germline V gene has CDR1 MNHEY and CDR2 SVGEGT. CDR3 nucleotides: TGTGCCAGCAGTCTCTCAGACGGCGCTAACTATGGCTACACCTTC. It yields the protein CASSLSDGANYGYTF.

The chain joins TRBV5-8 to TRBJ1-5; maybe TRBD1 (5 bases). With 0 bases removed from V and 5 bases from J, the gap between germline ends came to 15 bases. Per the germline V gene, CDR1 is SGHTS and CDR2 is YDEGEE. The length of the CDR3 is 16 residues. CDR3: CASSLAQGGIHQPQHF. The CDR3 DNA reads as TGTGCCAGCAGCTTGGCCCAGGGAGGTATTCATCAGCCCCAGCATTTT.

The chain links TRBV5-1 to TRBJ2-1, with 10 bases matching TRBD1. Germline V gene sequence: CDR1 SGHRS, CDR2 YFSETQ. This CDR3 region has 15 residues. The trim removed 6 bases at V and 3 bases at J, leaving 6 bases unmatched. The CDR3 is CASNPDRGGYNEQFF. As DNA, the CDR3 is TGCGCCAGCAACCCGGACAGGGGGGGCTACAATGAGCAGTTCTTC.

This rearrangement joins TRBV4-1 to TRBJ1-1; D uncertain. The CDR3 is 14 residues long. Germline V gene sequence: CDR1 MGHRA, CDR2 YSYEKL. V was pared by 1 base and J by 1 base, with 7 bases between. CDR3 nucleotides: TGCGCCAGCAGCCAAGTAACAGAGAACACTGAAGCTTTCTTT. As protein: CASSQVTENTEAFF.

The genes are TRBV4-2 and TRBJ1-1; D uncertain. This CDR3 is 15 amino acids long. CDR1 is LGHNA, CDR2 YNFKEQ, per germline. Trimming shortened V by 1 base and J by 3 bases, and 12 bases separated the two germline ends. The CDR3 region is CASSQVEGMDTEAFF. The CDR3 DNA follows: TGTGCCAGCAGCCAAGTGGAGGGTATGGACACTGAAGCTTTCTTT.

The gene calls are TRBV7-9 and TRBJ1-6, with 7 bases matching TRBD1. This CDR3 has 16 residues. The trim removed 0 bases at V and 9 bases at J, leaving 8 bases unmatched. CDR1 is SEHNR, CDR2 FQNEAQ, per germline (reference sequence). The CDR3 DNA reads TGTGCCAGCAGCTTAGCGGACAGGTTCCTTAGTTCACCCCTCCACTTT. Its translation: CASSLADRFLSSPLHF.

V usage is TRBV6-5 and J usage is TRBJ1-2; D unclear. The CDR3 is 14 residues long. Germline CDR1 reads MNHEY; CDR2 reads SVGAGI. Trimming cost V 5 bases and J 0 bases, with 10 bases left between them. CDR3 bases: TGTGCCAGCAGTACCGGATCAGCTAACTATGGCTACACCTTC. Translating gives CASSTGSANYGYTF.

This chain links TRBV29-1 with TRBJ1-4, with D maybe TRBD1 (6 bases). Germline CDR1 and CDR2: SQVTM and ANQGSEA. CDR3 length: 13 amino acids. V was trimmed by 4 bases and J by 7 bases, leaving 13 bases between them. The DNA for the CDR3 is TGCAGCGTTGTGGGCAGGGGAGGTGAAAAACTGTTTTTT. This codes for CSVVGRGGEKLFF. Full variable domain (remainder filled in from reference TRBV29-1 and TRBJ1-4): SAVISQKPSRDICQRGTSLTIQCQVDSQVTMMFWYRQQPGQSLTLIATANQGSEATYESGFVIDKFPISRPNLTFSTLTVSNMSPEDSSIYLCSVVGRGGEKLFFGSGTQLSVL.

The J gene is TRBJ2-3, the V gene TRBV25-1; a weak D match, TRBD2 (5 bases). The CDR3 runs to 15 residues. Trimming left V 3 bases short and J 0 bases short, with 10 bases between. Germline CDR1 is MGHDK and CDR2 is SYGVNS. CDR3 DNA sequence: TGTGCCAGCAGTGATGTAGCGAGCAGCACAGATACGCAGTATTTT. This sequence encodes CASSDVASSTDTQYF. The variable domain in full, with the rest retrieved from reference TRBV25-1 and TRBJ2-3, is EADIYQTPRYLVIGTGKKITLECSQTMGHDKMYWYQQDPGMELHLIHYSYGVNSTEKGDLSSESTVSRIRTEHFPLTLESARPSHTSQYLCASSDVASSTDTQYFGPGTRLTVL.

The CDR3 reads CASSLLRGGTTYGYTF. The CDR3 nucleotides read TGTGCCAGCAGCTTATTACGCGGCGGAACAACCTATGGCTACACCTTC. The chain joins TRBV7-2 to TRBJ1-2; D is uncertain. Trimming cost V 2 bases and J 4 bases, with 17 bases left between them. Germline CDR1 is SGHTA and CDR2 is FQGNSA. This CDR3 is built from 16 residues.

The rearrangement links TRBV27 to TRBJ1-2; 7 bases fit TRBD1. This CDR3 region has 12 residues. Trimming cost V 5 bases and J 6 bases; bases outside gene matches: 3. The germline V gene has CDR1 MNHEY and CDR2 SMNVEV (reference sequence). The CDR3 nucleotides are TGTGCCAGCAGTCCCCAGGGGGATGGCTACACCTTC. Translated: CASSPQGDGYTF.

The CDR3 here is CASSLRVVQPQHF. In DNA form, the CDR3 reads TGTGCCAGCAGTTTAAGGGTGGTTCAGCCCCAGCATTTT. This sequence joins TRBV12-3 or TRBV12-4 and TRBJ1-5; D is unresolved. Trimming left V 2 bases short and J 6 bases short, with 8 bases between. The CDR3 contains 13 residues.

The chain has TRBV14 and TRBJ1-4; D is possibly TRBD1 (5 bases). CDR1 is SGHDN and CDR2 is FVKESK in the germline V gene. Deletions cut 1 base from V and 0 bases from J, with 6 bases between. The CDR3 runs to 15 residues. The DNA of the CDR3 is TGTGCCAGCAGCCAAGTGGGGGCAACTAATGAAAAACTGTTTTTT. Protein sequence: CASSQVGATNEKLFF.

This clone was seen only once. The chain links TRBV5-1 to TRBJ2-2; D possibly corresponds to TRBD1 (5 bases). There are 15 residues in the CDR3. Trimming left V 0 bases short and J 1 base short, with 7 bases between. The germline V gene has CDR1 SGHRS and CDR2 YFSETQ. CDR3 sequence: CASSLGTGNTGELFF. DNA of the CDR3: TGCGCCAGCAGCTTGGGTACAGGGAACACCGGGGAGCTGTTTTTT.

This rearrangement joins TRBV20-1 to TRBJ2-7, with TRBD2 matching over 7 bases. J lost 9 bases, V lost 2 bases, and 4 bases had no gene match. CDR3 length: 11 residues. From germline, CDR1 is DFQATT and CDR2 SNEGSKA (reference sequence). This CDR3 is CSARSGVGQYF. CDR3 sequence (DNA): TGCAGTGCTAGAAGCGGGGTTGGGCAGTACTTC.

The chain combines TRBV27 with TRBJ2-3; D uncertain. Trimming removed 7 bases from V and 4 bases from J, with 6 bases in between. The CDR3 is made up of 11 amino acids. CDR1 MNHEY and CDR2 SMNVEV come from the germline V gene (reference sequence). CDR3 sequence reads: CASTWADTQYF. In DNA, the CDR3 is TGTGCCAGCACTTGGGCAGATACGCAGTATTTT.

This chain joins TRBV5-1 and TRBJ1-3, with a possible D match to TRBD1 (5 bases). The CDR3 consists of 16 residues. Germline lookup yields CDR1 SGHRS and CDR2 YFSETQ. Trimming took 4 bases from V and 0 from J, leaving 14 bases between them. CDR3 protein: CASSVRDGDSGNTIYF. DNA of the CDR3: TGCGCCAGCAGCGTCCGGGACGGAGACTCTGGAAACACCATATATTTT.

V and J are TRBV2 and TRBJ2-2; the D gene could be TRBD1 or TRBD2 (5 bases each). Deletions cut 10 bases from V and 4 bases from J, with 10 bases between. This CDR3 region has 12 residues. The germline CDR1 and CDR2 sequences are SNHLY and FYNNEI. As DNA, the CDR3 is TGTGCCACTTTTGGGGGCACCGGGGAGCTGTTTTTT. Protein: CATFGGTGELFF.

The chain has TRBV5-1 and TRBJ2-5; 9 nucleotides match TRBD2. V gave up 4 bases and J gave up 3 bases; unmatched junction bases: 1. Germline V gene lookup returns CDR1 SGHRS and CDR2 YFSETQ. The CDR3 covers 13 residues. The CDR3 loop is CASSPSGEETQYF. The CDR3 nucleotides are TGCGCCAGCAGCCCTAGCGGGGAAGAGACCCAGTACTTC.

Only one count was recorded for this clone. V usage is TRBV30 and J usage is TRBJ1-2; D might be TRBD1 (5 bases). Per germline, CDR1 GTSNPN and CDR2 SVGIG (reference sequence). The length of the CDR3 is 15 residues. Trimming took off 1 base at V and 3 bases at J, with 15 bases between the two ends. The CDR3 DNA follows: TGTGCCTGGAGTGGGCAGGGTGGGGCTTACTATGGCTACACCTTC. It yields the protein CAWSGQGGAYYGYTF.

The V call is TRBV30, the J call TRBJ1-6; D not resolved. The CDR3 totals 16 residues. The germline V and J ends were trimmed by 0 bases and 0 bases, with 9 bases remaining between them. CDR1 and CDR2 (germline): GTSNPN, SVGIG (reference sequence). The CDR3 reads CAWSVLKNSYNSPLHF. The CDR3 DNA sequence: TGTGCCTGGAGTGTACTTAAGAACTCCTATAATTCACCCCTCCACTTT. The full variable domain, completed using reference TRBV30 and TRBJ1-6, is SQTIHQWPATLVQPVGSPLSLECTVEGTSNPNLYWYRQAAGRGLQLLFYSVGIGQISSEVPQNLSASRPQDRQFILSSKKLLLSDSGFYLCAWSVLKNSYNSPLHFGNGTRLTVT.